This passage covers 10 T cell receptor beta chains from one sample sequenced in a study of shared T cell receptors in the human thymus. Clones were read by immunoSEQ multiplex PCR, and TCRdb kept only the in-frame ones, dropping some. The sample has 600,000 or so clones; 87% are singletons. These data are also associated with another study on human thymus T cells.

What was sequenced was thymocytes. These receptors all come from a boy under two years old with a congenital heart defect.

In this sample, this clone turned up once. Germline and junction disagree at one end, which may indicate a read error. The rearrangement uses TRBV7-7 and TRBJ2-2; perhaps TRBD1 as D (6 bases). Germline-derived CDR1 and CDR2 are SSHAT and FNYEAQ (reference sequence). The CDR3 sequence is 18 residues long. The CDR3 DNA reads as TGTGCTAGCAGCCAATTACCCTATCCCGGGACACGGTCCGGGGAGCTGTTTTTT. This translates into CASSQLPYPGTRSGELFF.

The genes are TRBV4-1 and TRBJ2-7, with 10 positions matching TRBD2. Germline loops: CDR1 MGHRA, CDR2 YSYEKL. J gave up 12 bases and V 6 bases, and 11 bases lay outside the gene matches. There are 13 residues in the CDR3. CDR3 protein: CASSPSPGTSVYF. The CDR3 nucleotides are TGCGCCAGCAGTCCCTCGCCCGGGACTAGCGTGTACTTC.

The chain uses TRBV5-5 and TRBJ1-2; 9 bases align to TRBD1. The CDR3 loop spans 16 amino acids. The germline V gene encodes CDR1 SGHKS and CDR2 YYEKEE (reference sequence). V lost 4 bases and J lost 4; bases outside the gene matches: 11. The CDR3 bases are TGTGCCAGCAGCGATGAAACAGGGGGCGGATCCTATGGCTACACCTTC. Protein product: CASSDETGGGSYGYTF.

This clone is a singleton in its sample. At one of its ends the junction is not consistent with the germline gene, which may arise from a read error. Distinct nucleotide sequences in the sample also encode this CDR3. This rearrangement joins TRBV4-3 to TRBJ1-6; TRBD1 agrees at 9 bases. The CDR3 extends over 17 amino acids. Germline V gene data show CDR1 as LGHNA and CDR2 as YSLEER. CDR3 residues: CASSQDLGTGNNSPLHF. As DNA, the CDR3 is TGCGCCAGCAGCCAAGATTTAGGGACAGGGAATAATTCCCCCCTCCACTTT.

V usage is TRBV16 and J usage is TRBJ2-1; tentatively, D is TRBD1 (6 bases). This CDR3 is 17 amino acids long. Trimming stripped 3 bases from V and 4 bases from J, with 19 bases between. From germline, CDR1 is KGHSY and CDR2 FQNENV. The CDR3, as DNA: TGTGCCAGCAGCCAGATCGAGACAGGCAACCTTTACAATGAGCAGTTCTTC. It specifies CASSQIETGNLYNEQFF.

The genes are TRBV7-6 and TRBJ2-7, with a tentative D call TRBD2 (6 bases). Deletions cut 4 bases from V and 5 bases from J, with 12 bases between. This CDR3 is 13 amino acids long. Germline CDR1 reads SGHVS; CDR2 reads FNYEAQ. CDR3 sequence: CASSWGDWDEQYF. The CDR3 DNA sequence: TGTGCCAGCAGCTGGGGGGACTGGGACGAGCAGTACTTC.

This chain uses TRBV28 with TRBJ2-7; 7 positions agree with TRBD1. Germline V gene sequence: CDR1 MDHEN, CDR2 SYDVKM. V lost 3 bases, J lost 0 bases, and 8 bases stayed unmatched. This CDR3 is built from 16 residues. In nucleotides, the CDR3 is TGTGCCAGCAGTTTGGCCCGGGACAGTAGCTCCTACGAGCAGTACTTC. It yields the protein CASSLARDSSSYEQYF.

The CDR3 loop is CASSPAGSYTGELFF. The CDR3 DNA is TGTGCCAGCTCACCAGCCGGGTCCTACACCGGGGAGCTGTTTTTT. The V gene is TRBV18, the J gene TRBJ2-2; no firm D call. Germline V lookup: CDR1 KGHSH, CDR2 LQKENI. This CDR3 region has 15 residues. V was pared by 2 bases and J by 3 bases, with 10 bases between.

In its sample, this clone was seen once. The V gene is TRBV9, the J gene TRBJ2-5, with 8 bases that match TRBD2. V shed 1 base, J shed 5 bases, and the junction held 10 bases outside the gene matches. The CDR3 has 16 amino acids. Germline-derived CDR1 and CDR2 are SGDLS and YYNGEE. The CDR3 here is CASSVMGREEGETQYF. In DNA, the CDR3 is TGTGCCAGCAGCGTAATGGGGCGGGAGGAAGGGGAGACCCAGTACTTC. Together with reference TRBV9 and TRBJ2-5, the CDR3 gives the full variable domain: DSGVTQTPKHLITATGQRVTLRCSPRSGDLSVYWYQQSLDQGLQFLIQYYNGEERAKGNILERFSAQQFPDLHSELNLSSLELGDSALYFCASSVMGREEGETQYFGPGTRLLVL.

This chain links TRBV11-2 with TRBJ2-1, with 14 bases matching TRBD2. CDR3 length: 17 amino acids. Per the germline V gene, CDR1 is SGHAT and CDR2 is FQNNGV. J was trimmed by 6 bases and V by 3 bases; bases with no gene match: 7. CDR3 nucleotide sequence: TGTGCCAGCAGCTTGGGGACTAGCGGGAGTATCGGCAATGAGCAGTTCTTC. Protein product: CASSLGTSGSIGNEQFF.